This T cell receptor (beta chain) was sequenced during a study of cytomegalovirus exposure and HLA in healthy donors (dated by TCRdb to 2015 to 2018). Looking at the study overall: An earlier analysis of roughly 630 of the donors reported 250 to 300 Gb of sequence data and 117 million unique TCR beta sequences from 150 million to 200 million T cells. An early release that covered approximately 600 HLA-typed donors contained about 300 gigabases of sequencing data and tens of millions of unique TCR sequences. The genetic ancestry cluster associated with self-reported Caucasian donors included about four fifths of the roughly 360 genotyped donors. The study aimed to test whether signatures of past pathogen exposure could be identified by cataloging public T cell receptors. Using immunosequencing, the study profiled T cell repertoires from about 650 subjects and related those repertoires to cytomegalovirus serostatus. A separate validation cohort of over 95 different subjects was used in addition to the approximately 700-subject first cohort. The study combined high-throughput TCR immunosequencing, statistical association of individual TCRs with disease status, and machine learning to predict cytomegalovirus infection status. To study patterns of TCR occurrence, a later analysis re-analyzed previously published TCR beta repertoires from around 660 donors and added high-resolution HLA genotyping. Rather than using new phenotypic data, the later analysis identified candidate immune exposures from TCR beta sequences and from how often those sequences occurred across donors. In an earlier analysis of around 540 of the donors, high-throughput TCR beta sequencing was used to judge whether each TCR beta V gene segment behaved as functional or pseudogenic. Donor age, sex, ethnicity and CMV serostatus were compiled alongside the repertoire data. Genome-wide SNP genotypes for about 55% of the roughly 670 donors were used in a later genetic analysis, which treated that subset as a discovery cohort. Every repertoire in the discovery cohort had been generated on one and the same sequencing platform. Class I and class II HLA loci were covered by the typing at four-digit resolution. The number of donors typed differed by locus, with roughly 629-640 for A, B, C, DRB1 and DQB1, approximately 500 for DQA1, 600 to 610 for DPA1, and 472 for DPB1. Four to six DR-DQ haplotypes were handled as single units for association and clustering because linkage in the cohort was strong. Among about 390 genotyped donors of the cohort, an average of about 240,000 unique TCR beta nucleotide sequences were sequenced per donor, 15% to 20% of them non-productive. Broad study findings and their caveats: Three of the identified cytomegalovirus-associated TCR beta chains were confirmed in vitro to be specific for cytomegalovirus antigens. A cluster of highly shared sequence variants was judged likely to be a technical artifact of the sequencing pipeline. Across donors, most TCR sequences were observed very rarely, whereas some public TCRs were present in many individuals. Some IMGT-functional V segments, including TRBV6-2 and TRBV6-3, could not be distinguished by the 87-base-pair reads and were therefore excluded. A later analysis found that HLA-associated TCR beta chains were more clonally expanded and had lower generation probabilities than equally common non-associated chains. A further reported finding was that TCR beta sequences accurately predicted the HLA-A and HLA-B alleles for most subjects in the first cohort. The classifier was reported to diagnose cytomegalovirus status with high specificity and sensitivity in both the original and validation cohorts. Because HLA typing was missing for some donors at each locus, association tests included only the typed subset. According to the authors, the approach could potentially be generalized to other disease states and immunological phenotypes. Linkage disequilibrium might explain the correlated functional status among segregating V segments, but an unknown experimental factor could not be excluded. The only immune exposure information available for the cohort was CMV serostatus. In the study, roughly 160 TCR beta chains were listed as associated with cytomegalovirus. Because counts were too low, about 15 rarely observed V segments, including chromosome 9 orphons, were left out of the earlier analysis of over 550 of the donors. Strong co-occurrence of HLA alleles, especially DR and DQ, made assigning TCR associations to individual alleles difficult. At a false discovery rate of 0.05, a later analysis linked 15,000 to 20,000 TCR beta sequences to specific HLA alleles. Several of the top co-occurrence clusters appeared to be linked to parvovirus B19, influenza, CMV and Epstein-Barr virus, according to a later analysis. According to a later analysis, TCR association rates differed among HLA loci, with DRB1 alleles showing the most associated TCRs and HLA-C alleles showing the fewest. Most CMV-associated TCR beta chains appeared to be HLA-restricted in a later analysis, and the HLA associations seemed to be driven largely by CMV exposure. Broadly in line with IMGT annotations, most TCR beta V segments showed up in productive rearrangements about 87% or about 30% of the time in an earlier analysis of several hundred of the donors. In a later genetic analysis, fewer N-insertions in productive TCRs were reported among donors in an Asian-associated ancestry cluster than the roughly 700-donor mean. Roughly uniform sequencing depth across donors was assumed in presence/absence analyses, although this assumption may not hold. The cohort was sequenced for TCR beta chains only, and without alpha or paired-chain data the features that could be detected were limited. V-gene and J-gene trimming of TCR beta chains was associated with a missense DCLRE1C variant in a later genetic analysis, and the association was replicated in an independent cohort.

Many counts were recorded for this clone. Its recognized antigen is unknown. No qualities accompany the bases; no much larger clone lies one base away. Library preparation was by the immunoSEQ multiplex PCR assay. A mixture of 60 forward primers for TCR Vbeta segments and 13 reverse primers for TCR Jbeta segments was used in the multiplex PCR. The CDR3 region of rearranged TCR beta genes was amplified from genomic DNA by a multiplex PCR assay. The amplified TCR beta libraries were sequenced on the Illumina HiSeq System as 87-base-pair reads. In the paper's pipeline: A later analysis counted tens of millions of unique TCR beta chains across the 666 repertoires, and around 9.9 million of these chains were shared by at least two donors. Raw reads were error-corrected and collapsed into unique sequences by a nearest-neighbor algorithm in which closely related sequences were merged to remove PCR and sequencing errors. Alignment of CDR3 sequences to IMGT reference sequences was used to assign V, D and J gene segments. Each retained sequence needed at least a six-nucleotide match to both a V gene segment and a J gene segment. Rearrangements were classified as productive when the CDR3 lacked stop codons and remained in frame with V and J, and all other rearrangements were classified as non-productive. CDR3 was defined by IMGT convention, running from the second conserved V-encoded cysteine to the conserved J-encoded phenylalanine. Sequences without an unambiguous match to a single V gene segment were excluded from the earlier analysis of 587 of the donors. In an earlier analysis of 587 of the donors, a V segment was called functional when productive rearrangements were above 56.7%, and segregating when the standard deviation between donors exceeded 5%. To diagnose cytomegalovirus status from the catalog of TCR beta chain sequences, a statistical classification framework was built. A later analysis assigned V and J genes by comparing TCR nucleotide sequences with IMGT/GENE-DB human TR gene sequences. In a later analysis, CDR3 sequences and most-parsimonious VDJ recombination scenarios were assigned using the TCRdist pipeline. In a later analysis, each TCR beta chain was defined by its CDR3 amino acid sequence together with its V-gene family, and reads without a unique V-gene family were excluded. To address suspected cross-contamination and a sequencing artifact, a later analysis removed approximately 600 highly shared, low-generation-probability nucleotide sequences. In a later analysis, a clonal expansion index for each public chain was calculated from normalized within-repertoire ranks of inferred template counts. In a later analysis, generation probabilities were computed using a VDJ recombination model fitted to out-of-frame rearrangements, and the results were checked against IGoR. Hypergeometric tests were used in a later analysis to score TCR-TCR, TCR-HLA and TCR-CMV co-occurrence, with a repertoire-size bias correction applied to the TCR pairs. False discovery rates were estimated in a later analysis by permuting HLA or CMV assignments 20 times. A later analysis grouped co-occurring TCRs with DBSCAN, adding TCRdist sequence similarity when clustering within HLA-allele-positive subsets. For co-occurrence clustering, repertoires with fewer than 30,000 or more than 120,000 public chains were excluded, along with five repertoires with anomalous nucleotide sharing. Sourced from immuneACCESS, this table was stored by TCRdb with only in-frame sequences that have V and J called. A share of the clones is absent; for the studies checked, an unresolved V gene accounts for under half, and the remainder has no known explanation. V, J and clone size were drawn from that table, and D and trimming were deduced from the DNA. The sample includes about 170,000 clones, with about 59% observed a single time. The ten largest clones represent around 3.2% of the sample.

In total, roughly 710 healthy bone marrow donors made up the cohort. At the time of sampling, all cohort members were nominally healthy, though unrecorded immune exposures were likely present. The donor was CMV seronegative and belonged to the group of 352 seronegative cohort members. Every donor gave a peripheral blood sample, and the peripheral blood mononuclear cells from that sample were used for TCR beta sequencing. Genomic DNA was extracted from the blood cell samples with the Qiagen DNeasy Blood Extraction Kit. V is reduced by 1 base and J by 2 bases, leaving a spacing of 6 bases between them. The CDR3 holds 13 amino acids from the cysteine to the phenylalanine. The DNA shown is the 39-base CDR3, in frame from base 1. CDR1 and CDR2, looked up from the germline V gene, are MNHNS and SASEGT.

Sequences were obtained from PBMCs. The rearranged segments are TRBV6-1 and TRBJ2-7; TRBD1 is a weak D gene call, 6 bases matching. This receptor was taken from a man aged 40-49 years in good health and CMV-seronegative. For the CDR3, the sequence is CASSEGTAYEQYF. The nucleotide sequence reads as follows: TGTGCCAGCAGTGAAGGGACAGCCTACGAGCAGTACTTC.